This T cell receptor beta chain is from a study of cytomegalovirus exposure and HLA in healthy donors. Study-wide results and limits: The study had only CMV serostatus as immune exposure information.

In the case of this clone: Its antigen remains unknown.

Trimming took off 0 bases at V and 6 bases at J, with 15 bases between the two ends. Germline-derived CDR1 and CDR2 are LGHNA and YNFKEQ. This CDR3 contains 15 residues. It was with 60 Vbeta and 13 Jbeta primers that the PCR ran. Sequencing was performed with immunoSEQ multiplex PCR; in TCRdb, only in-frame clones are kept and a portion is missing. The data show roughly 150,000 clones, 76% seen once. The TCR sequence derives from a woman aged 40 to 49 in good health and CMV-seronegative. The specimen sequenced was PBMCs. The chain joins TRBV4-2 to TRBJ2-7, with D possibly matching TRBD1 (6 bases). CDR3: CASSQEGQGISEQYF. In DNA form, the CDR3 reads TGTGCCAGCAGCCAAGAAGGCCAGGGGATCTCCGAGCAGTACTTC.